This TCR beta chain originates from a study of prognosis after radiotherapy for stage I lung cancer. From genomic DNA, TCR beta CDR3 was amplified by two-round multiplex PCR. Specific primers for each TRBV and TRBJ gene were what first-round PCR used. TCRdb processed the multiplex PCR reads anew with MiXCR; each CDR3 protein has one entry. The sample lists 22,000 or so distinct CDR3 sequences; about 46% were seen once. The CDR3 covers 15 residues. Germline V gene data show CDR1 as MNHNS and CDR2 as SASEGT. With V trimmed by 5 bases and J by 7 bases, 5 bases remained unmatched. Judged by abundance, this clonotype is medium-sized.

The sequence derives from a donor over 45 with non-small cell lung cancer. V gene TRBV6-1 combines with J gene TRBJ2-1, with 13 bases identical to TRBD2. The source was PBMCs, collected before or after stereotactic body radiation therapy (not recorded which). DNA for the CDR3: TGTGCCAGCAGTAAACGGACTAGCGGGAGTAATGAGCAGTTCTTC. Amino acids: CASSKRTSGSNEQFF.